Each of the 26 T cell receptor beta chains below was sequenced from the same sample in a study of control samples from healthy donors and cancer patients. Method: immunoSEQ multiplex PCR; TCRdb's copy keeps in-frame clones and lacks some. The sample shows 45,000 to 65,000 clones, about 88% of them seen only once. Sequencing was carried out using PBMCs. The receptors here all came from a man aged 50 to 60 with head and neck cancer.

V gene TRBV27 combines with J gene TRBJ2-7; a possible D gene is TRBD1 (6 bases). The germline gives CDR1 MNHEY, CDR2 SMNVEV (reference sequence). This CDR3 spans 15 amino acids. The V gene lost 6 bases and the J gene lost 6 bases, with 21 bases spanning the gap. CDR3 coding DNA: TGTGCCAGCAGCTCCCGAGGGCAGGGGCCGGCCGAGCAGTACTTC. It translates to CASSSRGQGPAEQYF.

The chain carries TRBV30 and TRBJ1-1, with a weak D call TRBD1 (6 bases). The CDR3 runs 13 residues. Trimming pared 2 bases from V and 3 bases from J, leaving 10 bases between. Germline V gene sequence: CDR1 GTSNPN, CDR2 SVGIG (reference sequence). The DNA for the CDR3 is TGTGCCTGGAGTAAGGGGGTTTACACTGAAGCTTTCTTT. This sequence encodes CAWSKGVYTEAFF. The whole variable domain, filled in from reference TRBV30 and TRBJ1-1, reads SQTIHQWPATLVQPVGSPLSLECTVEGTSNPNLYWYRQAAGRGLQLLFYSVGIGQISSEVPQNLSASRPQDRQFILSSKKLLLSDSGFYLCAWSKGVYTEAFFGQGTRLTVV.

The chain recombines TRBV11-2 with TRBJ2-7, with 8 positions matching TRBD1. The CDR3 has 14 residues. Germline CDR1 SGHAT, CDR2 FQNNGV. J gave up 6 bases and V 2 bases, and 6 bases lay outside the gene matches. CDR3 bases: TGTGCCAGCAGCTTATCAGGGGGCGCCGGCGAGCAGTACTTC. It translates to CASSLSGGAGEQYF.

The chain recombines TRBV6-2 or TRBV6-3 with TRBJ2-5; 7 bases are a match to TRBD2. This CDR3 has 15 amino acids. The germline CDR1 and CDR2 sequences are MNHEY and SVGEGT. The V segment lost 2 bases and the J segment 4 bases; nucleotides outside the gene matches: 7. For the CDR3, the DNA is TGTGCCAGCAGTTACCTGACTAGCCCCGGAGAGACCCAGTACTTC. It specifies CASSYLTSPGETQYF.

This clone has only a few counts. This sequence joins TRBV4-2 and TRBJ2-7; tentative D call: TRBD2 (5 bases). V lost 3 bases and J 6 bases, leaving 15 bases between the germline ends. The CDR3 consists of 14 residues. CDR1 and CDR2 from the germline V gene are LGHNA and YNFKEQ. CDR3 DNA: TGTGCCAGCAGCCATAACCCCGAGGCGGGCGAGCAGTACTTC. Protein: CASSHNPEAGEQYF.

V is TRBV10-1 and J is TRBJ2-1; D call uncertain. The CDR3 has 16 residues. From germline, CDR1 is WNHNN and CDR2 SYGVQD (reference sequence). Trimming took 0 bases from V and 0 from J, leaving 9 bases between them. The CDR3 DNA reads TGCGCCAGCAGTGAGTCTGGCAGGACCTCCTACAATGAGCAGTTCTTC. Translated, it gives CASSESGRTSYNEQFF.

The rearrangement links TRBV2 to TRBJ2-7; TRBD2 is a possible D gene (5 bases). Deletions cut 8 bases from V and 6 bases from J, with 8 bases between. The germline CDR1 and CDR2 sequences are SNHLY and FYNNEI. This CDR3 contains 10 residues. The CDR3 DNA sequence: TGTGCCAGCGGCGGGTTCGAGCAGTACTTC. As protein: CASGGFEQYF.

The chain combines TRBV20-1 with TRBJ1-2; D remains unclear. Trimming took 3 bases from V and 3 from J, leaving 5 bases between them. Germline assignment: CDR1 DFQATT and CDR2 SNEGSKA (reference sequence). The CDR3 consists of 11 residues. The CDR3 nucleotides are TGCAGTGCTAGGAATTACTATGGCTACACCTTC. It specifies CSARNYYGYTF.

The V and J genes are TRBV19 and TRBJ1-2, with 8 bases that match TRBD1. Per germline, CDR1 LNHDA and CDR2 SQIVND (reference sequence). This CDR3 has 16 residues. V lost 1 base, J lost 8 bases, and 12 bases stayed unmatched. CDR3 in amino acids: CASSIGWTGPLLGYTF. Written as DNA, the CDR3 is TGTGCCAGTAGTATAGGATGGACAGGGCCCCTTCTGGGCTACACCTTC.

This chain joins TRBV16 and TRBJ2-5, with D possibly TRBD1 on 5 matching bases. CDR1 and CDR2 (germline): KGHSY, FQNENV. The germline V and J ends were trimmed by 0 bases and 0 bases, with 5 bases remaining between them. The CDR3 is 14 residues long. The CDR3 coding sequence is TGTGCCAGCAGCCAATCAGGGGACCAAGAGACCCAGTACTTC. Protein: CASSQSGDQETQYF.

This clone was counted at least ten times. The chain recombines TRBV4-2 with TRBJ1-6; D is undetermined. Deletions cut 4 bases from V and 5 bases from J, with 3 bases between. The V gene's germline CDR1 is LGHNA and CDR2 YNFKEQ. CDR3 length: 12 amino acids. The chain's CDR3 is CASSRDNSPLHF. The CDR3, as DNA: TGTGCCAGCAGCCGGGATAATTCACCCCTCCACTTT.

The chain is built from TRBV6-4 and TRBJ1-2; the D is unclear. CDR1 is MRHNA and CDR2 is SNTAGT in the germline V gene. V dropped 0 bases and J dropped 6 bases, with 11 bases sitting between them. The length of the CDR3 is 14 residues. This CDR3 reads CASSDSFGGNGYTF. Written as DNA, the CDR3 is TGTGCCAGCAGTGACTCGTTTGGAGGGAATGGCTACACCTTC.

This clone was recorded once. V gene TRBV5-4 combines with J gene TRBJ1-1; weak D call: TRBD1 (6 bases). V was shortened by 4 bases and J by 1 base, with 11 bases between the two germline ends. Per the germline V gene, CDR1 is SGHNT and CDR2 is YYREEE (reference sequence). This CDR3 spans 14 amino acids. The CDR3 region has the DNA TGTGCCAGCAGCCAAAAGGGGGGGAACACTGAAGCTTTCTTT. Encoded protein: CASSQKGGNTEAFF. Looking up the rest from reference TRBV5-4 and TRBJ1-1 gives the full variable domain: ETGVTQSPTHLIKTRGQQVTLRCSSQSGHNTVSWYQQALGQGPQFIFQYYREEENGRGNFPPRFSGLQFPNYSSELNVNALELDDSALYLCASSQKGGNTEAFFGQGTRLTVV.

The chain links TRBV5-5 to TRBJ1-1, with D unclear. This CDR3 is built from 14 residues. Germline CDR1 is SGHKS and CDR2 is YYEKEE (reference sequence). Trimming took 0 bases from V and 4 from J, leaving 10 bases between them. CDR3 DNA: TGTGCCAGCAGCTTGGTGGGTCGGAGCACTGAAGCTTTCTTT. It yields the protein CASSLVGRSTEAFF.

The rearrangement uses TRBV13 and TRBJ2-5; TRBD2 aligns across 8 bases. The germline gives CDR1 PRHDT, CDR2 FYEKMQ (reference sequence). The V gene end was trimmed by 5 bases and the J gene end by 2 bases; junction bases not matched to a gene: 7. The CDR3 totals 15 residues. The CDR3 DNA is TGTGCCAGCAGCACCCCGGGAGGGGATCAAGAGACCCAGTACTTC. Translated: CASSTPGGDQETQYF.

The J gene is TRBJ2-2, the V gene TRBV11-1; 11 bases are shared with TRBD2. Trimming removed 5 bases from V and 10 bases from J; junction bases left unmatched: 12. CDR1 and CDR2 from the germline V gene are SGHAT and FQDESV (reference sequence). This CDR3 comprises 16 residues. The CDR3 protein is CASSRRVAGGLPELFF. The CDR3 nucleotides read TGTGCCAGCAGCCGCCGGGTAGCGGGAGGGCTACCGGAGCTGTTTTTT.

This chain joins TRBV5-8 and TRBJ2-2; TRBD1 matches at 9 bases. CDR1 and CDR2 from the germline V gene are SGHTS and YDEGEE. This CDR3 region has 15 residues. V gave up 2 bases and J gave up 4 bases; unmatched junction bases: 3. The CDR3 DNA reads as TGTGCCAGCAGCTTACAGGGGGCGGTCACCGGGGAGCTGTTTTTT. Translating gives CASSLQGAVTGELFF.

This sequence joins TRBV7-9 and TRBJ1-5; D uncertain. Trimming pared 5 bases from V and 0 bases from J, leaving 8 bases between. Germline CDR1 is SEHNR and CDR2 is FQNEAQ (reference sequence). The CDR3 extends over 14 amino acids. CDR3 sequence (DNA): TGTGCCAGCAGCCACACAGATAGCAATCAGCCCCAGCATTTT. Its translation: CASSHTDSNQPQHF.

The rearrangement joins TRBV14 to TRBJ1-2; no clear D. This CDR3 contains 14 residues. The germline gives CDR1 SGHDN, CDR2 FVKESK. V lost 3 bases to trimming and J lost 4 bases, with 12 bases between them. The CDR3 nucleotides are TGTGCCAGCAGCCATCTTTCGGGAGTCTATGGCTACACCTTC. Translating gives CASSHLSGVYGYTF.

The chain is built from TRBV30 and TRBJ1-2; 9 nucleotides agree with TRBD1. Trimming took 5 bases from V and 2 from J; bases not matched to a gene: 6. From germline, CDR1 is GTSNPN and CDR2 SVGIG (reference sequence). The CDR3 totals 14 residues. The CDR3 nucleotides read TGTGCCTGGGACCGGGACAGGGCAAACTATGGCTACACCTTC. Translation gives CAWDRDRANYGYTF. Full variable domain (remainder filled in from reference TRBV30 and TRBJ1-2): SQTIHQWPATLVQPVGSPLSLECTVEGTSNPNLYWYRQAAGRGLQLLFYSVGIGQISSEVPQNLSASRPQDRQFILSSKKLLLSDSGFYLCAWDRDRANYGYTFGSGTRLTVV.

The chain is built from TRBV9 and TRBJ1-1; possibly TRBD1 for D (6 bases). Trimming removed 0 bases from V and 5 bases from J, with 14 bases in between. The CDR3 runs 15 residues. Per the germline V gene, CDR1 is SGDLS and CDR2 is YYNGEE. DNA of the CDR3: TGTGCCAGCAGCGTAGGTGGCAGGGGAATTACTGAAGCTTTCTTT. Protein sequence: CASSVGGRGITEAFF.

This chain links TRBV15 with TRBJ2-7; D unclear. CDR1 is LNHNV, CDR2 YYDKDF, per germline (reference sequence). The CDR3 extends over 17 amino acids. V was shortened by 0 bases and J by 4 bases, with 19 bases between the two germline ends. The CDR3 coding sequence is TGTGCCACCAGCAGAGATCGGGCGGCCAATTTGGGGTACGAGCAGTACTTC. Its protein is CATSRDRAANLGYEQYF.

The gene calls are TRBV5-4 and TRBJ2-3; 11 nucleotides match TRBD2. CDR3 length equals 17 residues. The J segment lost 1 base and the V segment lost 2 bases, leaving 6 bases of the junction unmatched. CDR1 is SGHNT, CDR2 YYREEE, per germline (reference sequence). In DNA, the CDR3 is TGTGCCAGCAGCTTCCCGACTAGCGGGGTCCGCACAGATACGCAGTATTTT. Protein sequence: CASSFPTSGVRTDTQYF.

This clone was counted a few times. V and J are TRBV4-2 and TRBJ1-6; 9 bases match TRBD1. The CDR3 is 15 amino acids. CDR1 is LGHNA and CDR2 is YNFKEQ in the germline V gene. Trimming took 1 base from V and 7 from J; bases not matched to a gene: 2. The chain's CDR3 is CASSQGQGDNSPLHF. The CDR3 DNA reads TGTGCCAGCAGCCAAGGACAGGGGGACAATTCACCCCTCCACTTT.

The chain links TRBV10-2 to TRBJ1-2; no reliable D call. Germline CDR1 reads WSHSY; CDR2 reads SAAADI. The V and J ends lost 3 bases and 2 bases respectively, with 13 bases between them. The CDR3 is made up of 15 amino acids. In DNA form, the CDR3 reads TGCGCCAGCAGTGATGACGTGACGGTGAACTATGGCTACACCTTC. This encodes CASSDDVTVNYGYTF.

The rearrangement uses TRBV19 and TRBJ1-5; 7 nucleotides agree with TRBD1. J was trimmed by 2 bases and V by 8 bases; bases with no gene match: 3. The CDR3 is 13 residues long. Germline V gene lookup returns CDR1 LNHDA and CDR2 SQIVND (reference sequence). CDR3 residues: CASRQGGNQPQHF. The DNA for the CDR3 is TGTGCCAGTCGACAGGGAGGCAATCAGCCCCAGCATTTT.